This TCR beta chain was found in a study of PD-L1 blockade in urothelial cancer. Overall study context: Men with urothelial cancer arising in the bladder made up about 85% of the roughly 30 patients. Patients arrived having already received 0 to 3 prior chemotherapy regimens. Analyzed time points were 3 weeks (second dose) and 6 weeks after therapy began. Specimens of blood held a median count of roughly 140,000 T cells.

Libraries were prepared by immunoSEQ multiplex PCR; TCRdb keeps only in-frame clonotypes and omits some of them. The table lists 90,000 or so clones, 90% of them singletons. Trimming took off 4 bases at V and 5 bases at J, with 15 bases between the two ends. The CDR3 spans 14 residues. Germline-derived CDR1 and CDR2 are SGHRS and YFSETQ. Time point reported: pretreatment peripheral blood. The chain uses TRBV5-1 and TRBJ2-5; TRBD2 might be the D (6 bases). This specimen consisted of PBMCs, obtained around atezolizumab (anti-PD-L1) treatment. This clonotype was obtained from a man in his sixties with urothelial cancer. The CDR3 nucleotides are TGCGCCAGCAGCATCGGGACTCCCTCGGAGACCCAGTACTTC. It encodes CASSIGTPSETQYF.